What follows is one T cell receptor (beta chain) and its context. Its antigen is unknown. It has no much larger one-base neighbor in the sample; base qualities were not kept. Reading from cysteine to phenylalanine, the CDR3 counts 13 amino acids. Only the CDR3 part of the read is kept: 39 bases, read in frame from the first base. V loses 8 bases of germline sequence and J loses 0 bases, and the interval between the two ends is 8 bases. The germline V gene (reference sequence) sets CDR1 to SEHNR and CDR2 to FQNEAQ. This sample stems from a study of blood T cell repertoires in COVID-19 (TCRdb year 2020). As for the study more broadly: Samples from collaborators originated in the United States, Italy and Spain and spanned both the acute and convalescent phases of COVID-19. The material from the prospective study consisted of cDNA or gDNA derived from T cells, B-cell-depleted T cells, or PBMCs. Subjects who had been exposed to COVID-19, were actively infected with it, or had recovered from it provided the deeply sampled blood TCRbeta repertoires that made up the dataset. The repertoires were released in a freely available public database meant as a resource for research on the immune response to SARS-CoV-2. Samples came from the ongoing ImmuneRACE study (first 160 participants) plus 1,254 subjects from 6 global collaborators. Sample metadata almost always included a de-identified subject ID, COVID-19 status, age in years and sex. Where available, HLA class I and class II types were obtained from metadata supplied by the sample provider rather than from assay-based typing. Findings and caveats that apply to the study as a whole: How much clinical and demographic metadata was included differed by source and by participant, and the metadata was provided uncurated.

The immunoSEQ Assay, a bias-controlled multiplex PCR, was used to amplify TCRbeta CDR3 regions from genomic DNA. Processing in the source paper ran as follows. The number of nucleated cells in each sample was estimated from the amplification of reference gene primers within the assay. To quantify the absolute abundance of each unique TCRbeta CDR3 rearrangement, sequence reads were collapsed and filtered. For each sample, productive Simpson clonality was calculated as the square root of Simpson's diversity index over productive rearrangements. Drawn from immuneACCESS, this table holds only the in-frame rearrangements with V and J called that TCRdb kept. Clones are partly lost; checked studies trace under half to an unresolved V gene and leave the rest unexplained. The D gene and trimming were derived from the DNA, and the V and J assignments and clone size from that table. In this sample the table shows about 180,000 clones, about 84% of which occur a single time. The ten largest account for about 9.6% of the sample.

In the prospective study, participants were roughly 18 to 95 years old, resided in about two dozen geographic areas of the United States, and were enrolled through a virtual design. In the prospective study, cohorts were assigned on the basis of participant-reported clinical history obtained from a screening survey and a study questionnaire. Recovered participants in ImmuneRACE Cohort 3 were defined by two consecutive negative NP/OP PCR tests, clearance by a healthcare professional, or resolution of symptoms. In the prospective study, mobile phlebotomists collected whole blood, serum and a nasopharyngeal or oropharyngeal swab from each participant. Participants in the prospective study had the option to provide additional blood draws and questionnaires over an approximately 2-month period. Prospective study blood samples were shipped either frozen or at room temperature before DNA extraction.

The sequenced material came from PBMCs or T cells enriched from blood (not recorded which). The sequence derives from a woman aged 30 to 39 who had recovered from COVID-19. The rearranged chain carries TRBV7-9 and TRBJ1-5; the D segment cannot be called with confidence. Here is the DNA: TGTGCCAGCGGACTGAATAGCAATCAGCCCCAGCATTTT. This translates into CASGLNSNQPQHF.